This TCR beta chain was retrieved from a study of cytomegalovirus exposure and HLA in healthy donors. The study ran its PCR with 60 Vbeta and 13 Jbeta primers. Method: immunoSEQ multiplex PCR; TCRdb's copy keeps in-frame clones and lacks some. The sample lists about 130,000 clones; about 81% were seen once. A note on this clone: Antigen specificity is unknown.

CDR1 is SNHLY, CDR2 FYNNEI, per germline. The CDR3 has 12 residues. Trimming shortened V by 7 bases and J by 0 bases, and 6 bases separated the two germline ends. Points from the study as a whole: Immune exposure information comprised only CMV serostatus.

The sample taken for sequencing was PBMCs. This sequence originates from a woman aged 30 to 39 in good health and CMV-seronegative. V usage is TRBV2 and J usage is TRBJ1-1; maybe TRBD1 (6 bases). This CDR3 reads CASKGVNTEAFF. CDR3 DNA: TGTGCCAGCAAGGGGGTGAACACTGAAGCTTTCTTT.